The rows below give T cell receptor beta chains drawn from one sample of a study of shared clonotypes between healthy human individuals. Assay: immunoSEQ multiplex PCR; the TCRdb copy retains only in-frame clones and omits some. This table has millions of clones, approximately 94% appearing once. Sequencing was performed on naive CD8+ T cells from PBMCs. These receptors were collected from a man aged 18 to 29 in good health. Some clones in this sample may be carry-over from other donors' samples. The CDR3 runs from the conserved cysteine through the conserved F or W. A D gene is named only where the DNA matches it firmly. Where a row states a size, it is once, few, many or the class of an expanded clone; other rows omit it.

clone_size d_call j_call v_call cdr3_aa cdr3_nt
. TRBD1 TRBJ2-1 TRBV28 CASRLTGGLNNEQFF TGTGCCAGCAGACTCACAGGGGGGCTTAACAATGAGCAGTTCTTC
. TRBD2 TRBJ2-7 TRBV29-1 CSVETSSSGSYEQYF TGCAGCGTTGAAACCTCATCTAGCGGGAGTTACGAGCAGTACTTC
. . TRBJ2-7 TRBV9 CASSVAGAPSYEQYF TGTGCCAGCAGCGTAGCTGGGGCCCCCTCCTACGAGCAGTACTTC
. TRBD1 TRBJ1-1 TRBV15 CATSRDSPDRWNTEAFF TGTGCCACCAGCAGAGATTCCCCGGACAGGTGGAACACTGAAGCTTTCTTT
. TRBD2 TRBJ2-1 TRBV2 CASIGTSLFGSNEQFF TGTGCCAGCATAGGGACTAGTCTCTTCGGGAGCAATGAGCAGTTCTTC
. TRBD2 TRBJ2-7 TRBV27 CASSFAWEGFAYEQYF TGTGCCAGCAGTTTCGCGTGGGAGGGTTTTGCCTACGAGCAGTACTTC
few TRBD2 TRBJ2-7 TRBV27 CASSLTSGGDYEQYF TGTGCCAGCAGTTTAACTAGCGGGGGGGACTACGAGCAGTACTTC
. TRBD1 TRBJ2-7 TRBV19 CASSMASWDRRGYEQYF TGTGCCAGTAGTATGGCCTCGTGGGACAGGAGGGGCTACGAGCAGTACTTC
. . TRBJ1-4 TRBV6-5 CASSYREDEKLFF TGTGCCAGCAGTTACCGGGAGGATGAAAAACTGTTTTTT
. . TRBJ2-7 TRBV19 CASSPRDKYEQYF TGTGCCAGTAGCCCCCGGGACAAGTACGAGCAGTACTTC
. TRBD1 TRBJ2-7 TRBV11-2 CASSSAVGTGRAYEQYF TGTGCCAGCAGCTCCGCCGTTGGGACAGGTCGGGCCTACGAGCAGTACTTC
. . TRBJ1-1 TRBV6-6 CASSYLALNTEAFF TGTGCCAGCAGTTACCTCGCCTTGAACACTGAAGCTTTCTTT
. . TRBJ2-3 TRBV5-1 CASSLTMKLTDTQYF TGCGCCAGCAGCTTAACTATGAAACTCACAGATACGCAGTATTTT
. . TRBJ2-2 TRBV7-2 CASSLVPSGNTGELFF TGTGCCAGCAGCTTAGTCCCTTCCGGGAACACCGGGGAGCTGTTTTTT
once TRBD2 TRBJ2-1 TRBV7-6 CASSLAGLAEYNEQFF TGTGCCAGCAGTCTAGCGGGACTAGCGGAATACAATGAGCAGTTCTTC
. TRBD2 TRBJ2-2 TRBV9 CASSLGTSATGELFF TGTGCCAGCAGCCTCGGGACTAGCGCGACCGGGGAGCTGTTTTTT
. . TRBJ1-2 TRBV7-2 CASSLEFRGSGYGYTF TGTGCCAGCAGCTTAGAGTTTCGGGGATCCGGCTATGGCTACACCTTC
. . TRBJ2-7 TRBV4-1 CASSQVPFTYEQYF TGCGCCAGCAGCCAAGTCCCGTTTACCTACGAGCAGTACTTC
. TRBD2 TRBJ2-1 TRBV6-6 CASSYSMLAGGQQFF TGTGCCAGCAGTTACTCAATGCTAGCGGGAGGCCAGCAGTTCTTC
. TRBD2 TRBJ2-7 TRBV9 CASSVDSGGRTYEQYF TGTGCCAGCAGCGTAGATAGCGGCGGGAGAACCTACGAGCAGTACTTC
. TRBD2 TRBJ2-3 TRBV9 CASSVVVEGLAVTDTQYF TGTGCCAGCAGCGTCGTAGTGGAGGGGCTAGCGGTCACAGATACGCAGTATTTT
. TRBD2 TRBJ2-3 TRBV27 CASRPLGRGGGDTQYF TGTGCCAGCAGGCCCCTCGGGAGGGGCGGTGGAGATACGCAGTATTTT
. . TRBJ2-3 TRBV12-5 CASGLSDLARDGGGTQYF TGTGCTAGTGGTTTGTCAGACCTAGCGAGAGACGGAGGGGGTACGCAGTATTTT
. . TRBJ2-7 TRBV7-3 CASSPGTSYEQYF TGTGCCAGCAGCCCTGGGACTTCGTACGAGCAGTACTTC
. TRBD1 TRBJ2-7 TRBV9 CASSGGQGYEQYF TGTGCCAGCAGCGGAGGACAGGGCTACGAGCAGTACTTC
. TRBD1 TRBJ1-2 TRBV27 CASSLTTGGYYGYTF TGTGCCAGCAGTTTGACGACAGGGGGCTACTATGGCTACACCTTC
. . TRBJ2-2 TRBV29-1 CSVEVSGDTGELFF TGCAGCGTTGAAGTGTCAGGGGACACCGGGGAGCTGTTTTTT
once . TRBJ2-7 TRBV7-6 CASSLDRGGEQYF TGTGCCAGCAGCTTAGACAGGGGGGGCGAGCAGTACTTC
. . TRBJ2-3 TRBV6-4 CASSQPGEADTQYF TGTGCCAGCAGTCAACCGGGGGAGGCCGATACGCAGTATTTT
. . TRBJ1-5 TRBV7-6 CASSYGSNQPQHF TGTGCCAGCAGCTACGGTAGCAATCAGCCCCAGCATTTT
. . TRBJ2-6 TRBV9 CASSVEQESSGANVLTF TGTGCCAGCAGCGTAGAACAGGAGAGCTCTGGGGCCAACGTCCTGACTTTC
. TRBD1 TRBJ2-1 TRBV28 CASSRKKTGGTYNEQFF TGTGCCAGCAGCCGTAAGAAGACAGGGGGCACCTACAATGAGCAGTTCTTC
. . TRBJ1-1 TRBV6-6 CASSDVEAFF TGTGCCAGCAGTGACGTTGAAGCTTTCTTT
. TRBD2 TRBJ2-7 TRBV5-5 CASSFERGVYEQYF TGTGCCAGCAGCTTCGAGCGGGGCGTCTACGAGCAGTACTTC
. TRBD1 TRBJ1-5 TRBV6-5 CASSYSRGPNQPQHF TGTGCCAGCAGTTACTCCAGGGGGCCAAATCAGCCCCAGCATTTT
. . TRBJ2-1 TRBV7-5 CVRSLAPGGPGDEQFF TGTGTCAGAAGCTTAGCACCGGGGGGCCCCGGCGATGAGCAGTTCTTC
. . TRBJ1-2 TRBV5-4 CASSLAQWTEFYGYTF TGTGCCAGCAGTTTGGCCCAGTGGACCGAATTCTATGGCTACACCTTC
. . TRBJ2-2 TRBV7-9 CASSLTGNTGELFF TGTGCCAGCAGCTTAACAGGGAACACCGGGGAGCTGTTTTTT
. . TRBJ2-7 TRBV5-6 CASSLVGITDEQYF TGTGCCAGCAGCTTGGTTGGGATCACGGACGAGCAGTACTTC
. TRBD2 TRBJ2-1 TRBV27 CASSARLAYEQFF TGTGCCAGCAGTGCCAGACTAGCATATGAGCAGTTCTTC
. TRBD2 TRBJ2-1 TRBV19 CASSAGTSGTNEQFF TGTGCCAGTAGTGCCGGGACTAGCGGGACCAATGAGCAGTTCTTC
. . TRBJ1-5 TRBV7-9 CASSLAETEFYSNQPQHF TGTGCCAGCAGCTTAGCCGAGACAGAATTCTATAGCAATCAGCCCCAGCATTTT
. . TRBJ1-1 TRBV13 CASSLSGTDMAFF TGTGCCAGCAGCTTATCCGGGACGGATATGGCTTTCTTT
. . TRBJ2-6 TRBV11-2 CASSLAVGNPSGANVLTF TGTGCCAGCAGCTTAGCGGTAGGGAACCCCTCTGGGGCCAACGTCCTGACTTTC
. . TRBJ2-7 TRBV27 CASSLRGTYLYEQYF TGTGCCAGCAGTTTAAGGGGGACTTACCTTTACGAGCAGTACTTC
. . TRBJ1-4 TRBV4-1 CASSHQDVANEKLFF TGCGCCAGCAGCCATCAAGATGTGGCTAATGAAAAACTGTTTTTT
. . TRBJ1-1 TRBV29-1 CSVAVGQWAFF TGCAGCGTTGCCGTTGGGCAATGGGCTTTCTTT
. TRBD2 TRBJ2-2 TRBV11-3 CASSLSSGSTGELFF TGTGCCAGCAGCCTTAGCAGCGGGAGCACCGGGGAGCTGTTTTTT
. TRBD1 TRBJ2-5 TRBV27 CASSVVAGGETQYF TGTGCCAGCAGCGTCGTGGCAGGGGGAGAGACCCAGTACTTC
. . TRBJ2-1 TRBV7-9 CASSLRVDEQFF TGTGCCAGCAGCTTACGGGTGGATGAGCAGTTCTTC
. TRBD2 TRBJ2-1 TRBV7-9 CASSSTGLAGGPGNEQFF TGTGCCAGCAGCTCAACAGGACTAGCGGGAGGGCCGGGAAATGAGCAGTTCTTC
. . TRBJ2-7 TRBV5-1 CASSLDLGTFGYEQYF TGCGCCAGCAGCTTGGATTTAGGGACTTTTGGCTACGAGCAGTACTTC
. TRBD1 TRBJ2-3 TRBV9 CASSETGGGADTQYF TGTGCCAGCAGCGAAACAGGGGGCGGTGCAGATACGCAGTATTTT
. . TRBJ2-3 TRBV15 CATSSDPGLSDTQYF TGTGCCACCAGTAGTGATCCGGGACTCTCAGATACGCAGTATTTT
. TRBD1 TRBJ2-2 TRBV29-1 CSGWDSYTGELFF TGCAGCGGATGGGACAGCTACACCGGGGAGCTGTTTTTT